This passage covers 3 T cell receptor beta chains from one sample sequenced in a study of blood T cell repertoires in COVID-19. Produced via immunoSEQ multiplex PCR; TCRdb's table is partial and in-frame only. The sample includes 380,000 or so clones, 88% of them seen just once. Sequences were obtained from PBMCs or T cells enriched from blood (not recorded which). The receptors were sampled from a woman aged 25 to 39 with acute COVID-19.

The chain uses TRBV29-1 and TRBJ1-1; D gene ambiguous. Trimming removed 4 bases at V and 3 bases at J, with 6 bases between. Germline CDR1 reads SQVTM; CDR2 reads ANQGSEA. The CDR3 is 11 residues long. DNA of the CDR3: TGCAGCGTTGGCCGGGACACTGAAGCTTTCTTT. Protein: CSVGRDTEAFF.

This chain uses TRBV27 with TRBJ2-1; 11 nucleotides align to TRBD2. V shed 6 bases and J 4 bases; nucleotides not matched to a gene: 11. Germline CDR1 reads MNHEY; CDR2 reads SMNVEV (reference sequence). The CDR3 spans 17 residues. CDR3 coding DNA: TGTGCCAGCAGCCAAAGGGGACTAGCGGAGGGATACAATGAGCAGTTCTTC. Residues: CASSQRGLAEGYNEQFF.

The chain combines TRBV6-1 with TRBJ1-6, with a tentative D call TRBD1 (5 bases). Trimming took 4 bases from V and 0 from J, leaving 16 bases between them. Germline V gives CDR1 MNHNS, CDR2 SASEGT. The CDR3 extends over 18 amino acids. CDR3 coding DNA: TGTGCCAGCAGTGTAGGGGCCACATCCTTCTCCTATAATTCACCCCTCCACTTT. Translated: CASSVGATSFSYNSPLHF.